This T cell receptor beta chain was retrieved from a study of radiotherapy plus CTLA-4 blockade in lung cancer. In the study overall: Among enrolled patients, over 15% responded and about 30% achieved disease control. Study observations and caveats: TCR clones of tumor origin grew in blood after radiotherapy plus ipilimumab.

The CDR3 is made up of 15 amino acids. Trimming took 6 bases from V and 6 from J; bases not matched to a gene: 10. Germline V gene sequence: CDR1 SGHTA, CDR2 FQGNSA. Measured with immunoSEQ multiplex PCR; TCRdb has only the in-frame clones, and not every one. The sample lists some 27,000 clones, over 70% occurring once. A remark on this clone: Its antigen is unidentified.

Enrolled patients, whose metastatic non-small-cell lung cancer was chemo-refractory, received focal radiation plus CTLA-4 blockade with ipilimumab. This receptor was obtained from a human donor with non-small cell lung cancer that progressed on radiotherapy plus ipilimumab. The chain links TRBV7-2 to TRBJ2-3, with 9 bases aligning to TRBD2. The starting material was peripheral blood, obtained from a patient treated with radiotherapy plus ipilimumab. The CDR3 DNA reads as TGTGCCAGCAGTTTGGCGGGGGGGGAGGCCGATACGCAGTATTTT. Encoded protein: CASSLAGGEADTQYF. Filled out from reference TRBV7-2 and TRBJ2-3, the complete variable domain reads GAGVSQSPSNKVTEKGKDVELRCDPISGHTALYWYRQSLGQGLEFLIYFQGNSAPDKSGLPSDRFSAERTGGSVSTLTIQRTQQEDSAVYLCASSLAGGEADTQYFGPGTRLTVL.